Sequencing of this T cell receptor (beta chain) was carried out in a study of long-term antiretroviral therapy in people with HIV (dated by TCRdb to 2021 to 2024). The study in broad terms: The earliest samples were collected about a decade before the 2015 WHO recommendation for immediate ART, when ART was typically delayed until CD4 counts fell. From some 30 adults with confirmed HIV infection, the cohort provided approximately 190 cryopreserved PBMC samples, gathered serially across a mean of around six years (range 1-12). Whether ART initiation and durable HIV suppression were associated with changes in peripheral blood TRB repertoire composition and diversity was tested in a retrospective serial study. No cross-contamination during QIAcube processing was shown when test extractions of a monoclonal T-cell line were performed alongside fewer than 35 polyclonal samples. Among the roughly 30 participants with HIV, eleven were female. What the work shows at the level of the full study, not this receptor alone: Limited PBMC availability meant only the TCR beta chain was sequenced, without alpha chain pairing. HIV repertoires had narrower CDR3 length ranges than controls, and the network structure suggested an antigen-experienced repertoire that shifted only slightly toward naive after ART. Expanded TRB clones identified before ART initiation dominated the repertoire at all time points, although this dominance fluctuated and declined in many PLHIV after ART. The samples span the years 2004 to 2017, and the ART regimens used may be less effective than current regimens. Inferences about post-ART repertoire changes are limited because no data were available on ART adherence, viral resistance or therapy changes. A significant increase in TRB diversity was found to be associated with ART initiation, although TRB diversity was observed to remain significantly below that of transplant donor controls even after long-term ART. Because pre-ART samples had limited cell numbers, unsorted PBMC were profiled rather than sorted CD4+ and CD8+ T cells.

The immunoSEQ hsTCRB v3.0 assay was used at survey level resolution to sequence the TRB variable region. A depth of about 40,000-50,000 T-cell genomes per sample was targeted for TRB sequencing. TRB libraries were pooled and sequenced on an Illumina MiSeq using a v3 150-cycle kit. The paper's data handling went like this. Repertoire analysis was run in R within a reproducible Nextflow workflow that covered QC, data transformation and analysis. LymphoSeq2, an R package for AIRR-Seq data exploration, was used to implement custom analyses. A handful of samples that yielded fewer than 5000 total TRB sequences were excluded, so that 150 to 200 HIV repertoires were analyzed. Among the 180 to 200 HIV repertoires that were kept, roughly 58 were collected before ART initiation and more than 120 were collected after ART initiation. Repertoires were downsampled to 5000 TRB nucleotide sequences, with summary statistics averaged over 100 downsampling iterations. TRB sequences were retained for analysis only if CDR3 regions of at least seven amino acids were present. Diversity was measured with a Shannon entropy-derived clonality score and the Gini coefficient. Repertoire networks linked the top 5000 CDR3 amino acid sequences whenever two sequences differed by an edit distance of one. For TRB CDR3 amino acid sequences, antigen specificity groups and MHC restriction were predicted with GLIPH2. To flag known CMV, EBV, HIV or tissue antigen associations, CDR3 amino acid sequences were matched against VDJdb and McPAS-TCR. Pre-ART, post-ART and control groups were compared with Wilcoxon signed-rank tests and Holm-Bonferroni correction. The clones in this table, taken by TCRdb from immuneACCESS, are in-frame only. Not every clone is retained; where verified, under half of the shortfall comes from an unresolved V gene, and the cause of the rest is unknown. For V, J and clone size, that table is used; D and trimming come from the DNA. This sample holds roughly 15,000 clones; approximately 94% were observed only once. The ten largest clones represent 4.6% of the sample.

Trimming costs V 8 bases and J 3 bases, and their ends lie 16 bases apart. The germline V gene (reference sequence) provides CDR1 LNHDA and CDR2 SQIVND. The CDR3 runs 15 residues from the cysteine to the phenylalanine. The CDR3 DNA has 45 bases and is translated from base 1. Concerning this clone itself: Its target antigen remains unknown. Base qualities are not recorded, but no much larger clone differs from it by a single base.

To be included, a participant needed at least one PBMC sample from before ART initiation plus at least two post-ART samples. Treatment was received in the United States of America by all participants with HIV. Before DNA extraction, cryopreserved samples containing about 0.95-10 million PBMC were thawed and washed. At the time of the earliest PBMC sample for each participant with HIV, ages ranged from about 23 to 60 years. Per participant, PBMC samples came from 1-4 timepoints prior to ART initiation and 2-8 timepoints following ART initiation, for a median of 7 samples. Serial HIV viral load, CD4+ T-cell count, ART history and demographic data were obtained for every participant. Genomic DNA was extracted from unsorted PBMC with a Qiagen kit on a QIAcube, with processing performed in batches of 12 samples.

In this chain, TRBV19 is recombined with TRBJ2-2; TRBD1 could be the D gene, as 6 bases match. This sequence originates from a woman between 50 and 59 years old with HIV. The sequencing used unsorted PBMCs, collected just under 6.5 years after starting antiretroviral therapy. The CDR3 protein sequence reads: CASALEGVDTGELFF. The nucleotides read TGTGCCAGTGCCCTCGAGGGGGTAGACACCGGGGAGCTGTTTTTT.